This T cell receptor (beta chain) emerged from a study of regulatory T cells in long-lasting Graves disease (dated by TCRdb to the early 2020s). Context from the whole study: Persistent Graves' disease was defined as antithyroid drug treatment for over 5 years with persistently positive TSH receptor autoantibodies. This study used TCR sequencing and RNA sequencing of peripheral blood to compare persistent Graves' disease patients against newly diagnosed Graves' disease patients. The study took place in China and was registered as a clinical trial. A total of roughly 35 samples underwent TCR sequencing: about 13 from persistent and 20 from newly diagnosed Graves' disease patients. On average, persistent Graves' disease patients in the clinical cohort had been on antithyroid drugs for about 10.3 years. Findings and caveats that apply to the study as a whole: Persistent disease showed preferential use of TRBV28, TRBJ1-2 and TRBJ2-5, whereas newly diagnosed disease favored TRBV20-1 and TRBJ2-1. More public clonotypes were shared among persistent patients (over 2,500) than among newly diagnosed patients (approximately 1,000). As a limitation, the authors acknowledged that the small sample size may reduce accuracy. The study examined only peripheral blood because the primary lesion, thyroid tissue, could not be accessed. Lower TCR Shannon entropy and fewer highly expanded clones were observed in persistent Graves' disease patients than in newly diagnosed patients, which suggested clonal expansion. Only the TCR beta chain was sequenced and analyzed.

The intended sense of this specimen's time point label: persistent/refractory GD, antithyroid drugs over 5 years with positive TRAb. For both TCR sequencing and RNA sequencing, RNA was extracted from PBMCs using TRIzol. Graves' disease was diagnosed according to American Thyroid Association guidelines. Patients were recruited from an endocrinology department in Xi'an, China. From each patient, around 9.3 milliliters of peripheral blood was collected into an EDTA anticoagulant tube. Ficoll Paque Plus density gradient separation was used to isolate PBMCs, and no further T cell sorting was performed. An Agilent 2100 Bioanalyzer and agarose gel were used to assess RNA quality, and a NanoDrop 2000 was used to measure RNA concentration. Library preparation was by multiplex PCR. Data came from an Illumina HiSeq 4000. To build TCR beta libraries, CDR3 regions were amplified by Arm-PCR using iRepertoire HTBI primers. Gel purification was performed on PCR products prior to sequencing. The authors processed their data as follows. Across samples, about 64 TRBV and 14 TRBJ segments were identified and used for gene usage analysis of CDR3 amino acid clonotypes. Filtered high-quality paired reads were merged into contigs using COPE and FqMerger. BLAST was used to align contigs to IMGT TRBV, TRBD and TRBJ reference genes, and CDR3 was defined according to IMGT. Clonotypes above 0.1% frequency were classified as highly expanded clones. Shannon entropy was used to measure repertoire diversity, and the Gini coefficient was used to measure V-J evenness. A clonotype found in more than one individual was treated as public. TCRdb handled the public reads itself, with Q25 trimming in fastp and clone calling in MiXCR, and kept productive beta chains. Rows are combined by CDR3 protein, so each entry shows the most common genes and DNA. The V and J calls reflect TCRdb's pipeline rather than the authors' work. Counted in this sample were around 460,000 distinct CDR3 sequences; roughly 21% of them appeared once. The ten largest clones represent roughly 6.9% of the sample.

Trimming leaves V shorter by 2 bases and J shorter by 5 bases, with the junction holding 7 bases beyond the gene matches. The germline V gene encodes CDR1 LGHDT and CDR2 YNNKEL (reference sequence). The CDR3 starts with the cysteine, ends with the phenylalanine, and has 15 residues. The only DNA kept is the CDR3, 45 bases in frame from the first base. This clonotype was found a few times. Its antigen has not been determined. No base qualities exist here, and no much larger clone lies one base off it. The sequence was collected from a female donor with Graves disease. The rearrangement combines TRBV3-1 with TRBJ1-2; 8 bases in the middle match TRBD1. Sequencing was performed on peripheral blood mononuclear cells (PBMCs), taken when the disease was refractory, from a patient treated with antithyroid drugs. The CDR3 region: CASSQTQTGDYGYTF. The nucleotide sequence reads as follows: TGTGCCAGCAGCCAAACCCAGACAGGGGATTATGGCTACACCTTC.